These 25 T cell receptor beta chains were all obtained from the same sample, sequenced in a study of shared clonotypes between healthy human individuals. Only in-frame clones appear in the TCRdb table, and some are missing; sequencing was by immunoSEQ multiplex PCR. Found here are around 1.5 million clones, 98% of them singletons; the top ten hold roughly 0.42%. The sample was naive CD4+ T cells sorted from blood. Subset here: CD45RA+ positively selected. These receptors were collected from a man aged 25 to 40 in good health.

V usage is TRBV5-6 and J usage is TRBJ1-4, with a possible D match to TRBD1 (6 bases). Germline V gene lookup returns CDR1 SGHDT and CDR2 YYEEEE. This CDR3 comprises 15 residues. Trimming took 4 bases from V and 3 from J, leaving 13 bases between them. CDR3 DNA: TGTGCCAGCAGCCTAACAGGGCAGTCTAATGAAAAACTGTTTTTT. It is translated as CASSLTGQSNEKLFF.

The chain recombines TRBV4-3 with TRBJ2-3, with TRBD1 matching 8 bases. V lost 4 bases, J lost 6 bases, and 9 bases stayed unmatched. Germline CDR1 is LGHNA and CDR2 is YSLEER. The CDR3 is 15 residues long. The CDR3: CASSRQGQATDTQYF. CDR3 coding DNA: TGCGCCAGCAGCCGGCAGGGACAGGCGACGGATACGCAGTATTTT.

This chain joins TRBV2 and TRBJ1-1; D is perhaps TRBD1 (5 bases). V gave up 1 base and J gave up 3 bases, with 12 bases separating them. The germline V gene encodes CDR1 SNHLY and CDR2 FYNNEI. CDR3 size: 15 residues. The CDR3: CASSEGLRGHTEAFF. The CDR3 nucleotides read TGTGCCAGCAGTGAAGGATTGAGGGGACACACTGAAGCTTTCTTT.

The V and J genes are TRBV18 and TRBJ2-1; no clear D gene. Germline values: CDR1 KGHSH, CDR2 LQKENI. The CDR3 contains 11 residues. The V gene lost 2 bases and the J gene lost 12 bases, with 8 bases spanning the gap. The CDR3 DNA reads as TGTGCCAGCTCACCAGAGAGAGGGCAGTTCTTC. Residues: CASSPERGQFF.

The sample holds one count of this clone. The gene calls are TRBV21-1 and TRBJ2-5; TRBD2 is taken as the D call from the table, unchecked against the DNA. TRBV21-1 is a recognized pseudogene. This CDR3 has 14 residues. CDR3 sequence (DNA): TGTGCCAGCAGCAACCGAGATGACCAAGAGACCCAGTACTTC. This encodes CASSNRDDQETQYF.

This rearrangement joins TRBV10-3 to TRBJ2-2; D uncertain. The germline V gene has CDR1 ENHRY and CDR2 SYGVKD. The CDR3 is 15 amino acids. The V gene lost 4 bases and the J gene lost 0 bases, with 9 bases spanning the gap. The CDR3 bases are TGTGCCATCAGTGCACAAACAGCGAACACCGGGGAGCTGTTTTTT. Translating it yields CAISAQTANTGELFF.

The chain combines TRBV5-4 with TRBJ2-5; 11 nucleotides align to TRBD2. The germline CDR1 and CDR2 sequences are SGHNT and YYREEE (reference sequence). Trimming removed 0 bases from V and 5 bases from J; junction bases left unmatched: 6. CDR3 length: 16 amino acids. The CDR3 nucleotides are TGTGCCAGCAGCTTGGCCCTGCTAGCGGGGGGCGAGACCCAGTACTTC. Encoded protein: CASSLALLAGGETQYF. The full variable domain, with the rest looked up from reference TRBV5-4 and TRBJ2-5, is ETGVTQSPTHLIKTRGQQVTLRCSSQSGHNTVSWYQQALGQGPQFIFQYYREEENGRGNFPPRFSGLQFPNYSSELNVNALELDDSALYLCASSLALLAGGETQYFGPGTRLLVL.

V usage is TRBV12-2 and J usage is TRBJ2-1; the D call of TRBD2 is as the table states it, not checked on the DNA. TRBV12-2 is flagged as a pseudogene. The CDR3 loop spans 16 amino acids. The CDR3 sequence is CASRPRTSGSYNEQFF. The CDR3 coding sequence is TGTGCAAGTCGCCCGCGGACTAGCGGCTCCTACAATGAGCAGTTCTTC.

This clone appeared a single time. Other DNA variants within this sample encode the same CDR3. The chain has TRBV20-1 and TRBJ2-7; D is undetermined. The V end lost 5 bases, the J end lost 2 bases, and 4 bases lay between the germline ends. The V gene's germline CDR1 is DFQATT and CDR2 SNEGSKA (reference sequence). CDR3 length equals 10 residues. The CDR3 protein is CSAGTYEQYF. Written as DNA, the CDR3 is TGCAGTGCTGGGACCTACGAGCAGTACTTC.

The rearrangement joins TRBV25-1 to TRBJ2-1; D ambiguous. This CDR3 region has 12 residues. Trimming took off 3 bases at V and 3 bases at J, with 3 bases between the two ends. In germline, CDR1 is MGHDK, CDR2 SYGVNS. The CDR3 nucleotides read TGTGCCAGCAGTGACAGCTACAATGAGCAGTTCTTC. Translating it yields CASSDSYNEQFF.

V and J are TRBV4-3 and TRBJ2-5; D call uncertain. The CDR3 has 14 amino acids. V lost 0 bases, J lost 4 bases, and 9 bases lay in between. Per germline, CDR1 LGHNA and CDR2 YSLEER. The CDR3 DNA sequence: TGCGCCAGCAGCCAAGATTTTAGCCGAGAGACCCAGTACTTC. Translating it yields CASSQDFSRETQYF.

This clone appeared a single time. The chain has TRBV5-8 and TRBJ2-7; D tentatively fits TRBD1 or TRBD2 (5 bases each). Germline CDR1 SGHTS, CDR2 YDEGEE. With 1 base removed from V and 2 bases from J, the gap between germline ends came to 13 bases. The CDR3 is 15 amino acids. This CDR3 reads CASSLRGRVPYEQYF. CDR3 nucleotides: TGTGCCAGCAGCTTGCGGGGCAGGGTTCCCTACGAGCAGTACTTC.

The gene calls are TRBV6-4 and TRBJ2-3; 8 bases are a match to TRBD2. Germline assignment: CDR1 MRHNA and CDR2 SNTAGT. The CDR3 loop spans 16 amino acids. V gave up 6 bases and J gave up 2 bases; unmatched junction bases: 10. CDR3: CASRPTSGGYTDTQYF. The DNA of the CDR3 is TGTGCCAGCAGACCTACTAGCGGCGGATACACAGATACGCAGTATTTT.

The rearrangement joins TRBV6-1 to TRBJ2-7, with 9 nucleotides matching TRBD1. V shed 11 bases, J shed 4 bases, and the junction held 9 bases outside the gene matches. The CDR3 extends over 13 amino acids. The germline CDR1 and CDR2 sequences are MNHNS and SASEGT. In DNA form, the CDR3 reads TGTGCCGCCGGGCTGGGACAGGGTTACGAGCAGTACTTC. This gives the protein CAAGLGQGYEQYF.

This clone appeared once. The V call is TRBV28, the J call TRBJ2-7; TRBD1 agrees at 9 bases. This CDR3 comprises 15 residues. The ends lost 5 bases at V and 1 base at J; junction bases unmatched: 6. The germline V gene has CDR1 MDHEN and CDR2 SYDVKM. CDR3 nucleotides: TGTGCCAGCAGTGACCTGGGGACAGGGTCCTACGAGCAGTACTTC. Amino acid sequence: CASSDLGTGSYEQYF.

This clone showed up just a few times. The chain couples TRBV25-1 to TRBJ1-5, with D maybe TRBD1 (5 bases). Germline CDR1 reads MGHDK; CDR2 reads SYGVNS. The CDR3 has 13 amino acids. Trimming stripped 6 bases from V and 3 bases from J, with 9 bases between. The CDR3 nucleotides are TGTGCCAGCAGAGACAGCTACAATCAGCCCCAGCATTTT. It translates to CASRDSYNQPQHF.

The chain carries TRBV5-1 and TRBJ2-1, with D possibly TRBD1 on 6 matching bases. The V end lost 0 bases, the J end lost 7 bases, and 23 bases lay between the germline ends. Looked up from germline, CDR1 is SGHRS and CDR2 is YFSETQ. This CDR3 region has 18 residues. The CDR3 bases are TGCGCCAGCAGCTTGGGGTCGACCGGGACAAGCTACGGGAATGAGCAGTTCTTC. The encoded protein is CASSLGSTGTSYGNEQFF.

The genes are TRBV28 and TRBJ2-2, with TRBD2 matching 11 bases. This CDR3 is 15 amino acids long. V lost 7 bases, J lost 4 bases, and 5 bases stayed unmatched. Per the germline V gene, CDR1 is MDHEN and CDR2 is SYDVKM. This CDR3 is CASTGLAVFTGELFF. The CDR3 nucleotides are TGTGCCAGCACGGGACTAGCGGTATTCACCGGGGAGCTGTTTTTT.

CDR3 coding DNA: TGTGCCAGCAGTGTAAGGTGGGGACGGAACCTCACCTACGAGCAGTACTTC. Translated: CASSVRWGRNLTYEQYF. The chain recombines TRBV2 with TRBJ2-7; D possibly uses TRBD1 or TRBD2 (5 bases each). CDR1 is SNHLY and CDR2 is FYNNEI in the germline V gene. The CDR3 length is 17 residues. Trimming removed 4 bases at V and 2 bases at J, with 21 bases between.

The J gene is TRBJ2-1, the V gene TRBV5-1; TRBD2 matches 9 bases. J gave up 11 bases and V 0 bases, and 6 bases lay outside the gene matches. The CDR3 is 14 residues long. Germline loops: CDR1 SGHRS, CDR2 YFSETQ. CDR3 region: CASSLDLTSGKQFF. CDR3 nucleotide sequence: TGCGCCAGCAGCTTGGACCTGACTAGCGGAAAGCAGTTCTTC.

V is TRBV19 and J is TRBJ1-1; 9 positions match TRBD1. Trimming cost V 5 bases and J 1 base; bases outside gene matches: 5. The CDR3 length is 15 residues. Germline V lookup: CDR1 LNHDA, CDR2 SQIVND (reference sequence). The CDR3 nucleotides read TGTGCCAGTAGTCCACCGGGACAGGGGAACACTGAAGCTTTCTTT. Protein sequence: CASSPPGQGNTEAFF.

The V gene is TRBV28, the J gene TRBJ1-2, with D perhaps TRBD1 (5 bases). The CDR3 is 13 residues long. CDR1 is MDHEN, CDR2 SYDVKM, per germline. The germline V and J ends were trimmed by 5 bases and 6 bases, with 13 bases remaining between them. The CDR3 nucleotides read TGTGCCAGCAGTATTCAGGGTAATAATGGCTACACCTTC. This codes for CASSIQGNNGYTF.

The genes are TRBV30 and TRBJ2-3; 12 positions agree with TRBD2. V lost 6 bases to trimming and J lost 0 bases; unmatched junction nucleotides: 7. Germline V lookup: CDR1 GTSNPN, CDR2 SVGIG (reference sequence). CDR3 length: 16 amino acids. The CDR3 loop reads CACGTSGHYSTDTQYF. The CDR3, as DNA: TGTGCCTGTGGGACTAGCGGGCATTATAGCACAGATACGCAGTATTTT.

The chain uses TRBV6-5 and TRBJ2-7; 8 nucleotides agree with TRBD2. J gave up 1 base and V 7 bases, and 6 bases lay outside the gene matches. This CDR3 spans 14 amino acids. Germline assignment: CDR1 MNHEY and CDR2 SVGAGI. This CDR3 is CASKKLAVSYEQYF. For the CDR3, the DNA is TGTGCCAGCAAAAAACTAGCGGTTTCCTACGAGCAGTACTTC.

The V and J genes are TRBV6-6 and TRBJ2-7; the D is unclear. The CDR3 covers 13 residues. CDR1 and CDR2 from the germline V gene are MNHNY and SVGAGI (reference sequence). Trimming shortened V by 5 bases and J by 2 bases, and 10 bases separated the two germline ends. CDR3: CASSEAGPYEQYF. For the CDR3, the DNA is TGTGCCAGCAGTGAGGCAGGCCCCTACGAGCAGTACTTC.